A single sample gave rise to the 19 T cell receptor beta chains below, sequenced in a study of blood T cell repertoires in COVID-19. Profiling relied on immunoSEQ multiplex PCR, and the TCRdb table lists in-frame clones only, not all of them. The sample includes fewer than 300,000 clones, around 87% of them seen just once. The sequencing sample was made of peripheral blood. Receptors originate from a woman between 35 and 50 years old who had recovered from COVID-19.

The V gene is TRBV14, the J gene TRBJ2-1, with D perhaps TRBD1 (6 bases). V shed 5 bases and J shed 3 bases, with 11 bases lying between them. Germline CDR1 and CDR2: SGHDN and FVKESK. There are 14 residues in the CDR3. CDR3 DNA sequence: TGTGCCAGCAGCGCATTGACAGGCTACAATGAGCAGTTCTTC. Its protein is CASSALTGYNEQFF.

The chain has TRBV5-4 and TRBJ2-3; D possibly corresponds to TRBD2 (7 bases). Germline-derived CDR1 and CDR2 are SGHNT and YYREEE (reference sequence). The germline V and J ends were trimmed by 1 base and 4 bases, with 13 bases remaining between them. CDR3 size: 15 residues. CDR3 coding DNA: TGTGCCAGCAGCTTGCGTGCGGGGGCGGCAGATACGCAGTATTTT. Amino acid sequence: CASSLRAGAADTQYF.

The genes are TRBV10-2 and TRBJ2-4, with D hard to call. The CDR3 consists of 15 residues. Trimming cost V 0 bases and J 7 bases, with 13 bases left between them. Germline values: CDR1 WSHSY, CDR2 SAAADI. CDR3 in DNA: TGCGCCAGCAGTGAGTCGGGTAGTGGCAGGAACATTCAGTACTTC. As protein: CASSESGSGRNIQYF.

The genes are TRBV30 and TRBJ1-1; D remains ambiguous. V was trimmed by 4 bases and J by 6 bases, leaving 18 bases between them. The CDR3 length is 14 residues. Germline V gene lookup returns CDR1 GTSNPN and CDR2 SVGIG (reference sequence). The CDR3 region is CAWTRPGFVAEAFF. Written as DNA, the CDR3 is TGTGCCTGGACCCGCCCGGGGTTCGTCGCTGAAGCTTTCTTT.

The chain recombines TRBV11-3 with TRBJ2-3; 7 bases are a match to TRBD2. In germline, CDR1 is SGHNT, CDR2 YENEEA. CDR3 length: 16 amino acids. With V trimmed by 8 bases and J by 0 bases, 11 bases remained unmatched. CDR3 protein: CASALGRGVSTDTQYF. CDR3 DNA: TGTGCCAGCGCCCTGGGCCGGGGGGTTAGCACAGATACGCAGTATTTT.

The rearrangement uses TRBV15 and TRBJ1-6; D may be TRBD1 (5 bases). The CDR3 covers 16 residues. CDR1 is LNHNV, CDR2 YYDKDF, per germline (reference sequence). The V and J ends lost 2 bases and 7 bases respectively, with 15 bases between them. CDR3 sequence (DNA): TGTGCCACCAGCAGAAAAAGGGGCGCGGAGAATTCACCCCTCCACTTT. As protein: CATSRKRGAENSPLHF.

The chain is built from TRBV9 and TRBJ1-1; weak D call: TRBD1 (6 bases). Germline CDR1 reads SGDLS; CDR2 reads YYNGEE. The CDR3 runs 15 residues. Between the trimmed V and J ends, which lost 1 base and 2 bases, there was a span of 12 bases. The CDR3 spells CASSVLGTLNTEAFF. The CDR3 DNA reads as TGTGCCAGCAGCGTACTCGGGACACTTAACACTGAAGCTTTCTTT.

This clone has only one observation. The gene calls are TRBV11-2 and TRBJ1-1; tentatively, D is TRBD1 (5 bases). The ends were cut back, 7 bases at V and 4 bases at J, with 16 bases in the middle. The CDR3 has 14 residues. CDR1 SGHAT and CDR2 FQNNGV come from the germline V gene. This chain's CDR3 is CASTLGGDSTEAFF. As DNA, the CDR3 is TGTGCCAGCACCCTGGGGGGGGATAGCACTGAAGCTTTCTTT.

The rearrangement joins TRBV10-2 to TRBJ2-3; 7 nucleotides align to TRBD1. The CDR3 has 18 residues. J lost 2 bases, V lost 6 bases, and 17 bases had no gene match. The germline V gene has CDR1 WSHSY and CDR2 SAAADI. Here the CDR3 DNA reads TGCGCCAGCAGACACCGGGACAGCGCAAGGTCCGTCACAGATACGCAGTATTTT. Its translation: CASRHRDSARSVTDTQYF.

This clone was observed a few times. The gene calls are TRBV5-6 and TRBJ1-5; D is uncertain. The CDR3 totals 15 residues. Germline assignment: CDR1 SGHDT and CDR2 YYEEEE. Trimming took 0 bases from V and 5 from J, leaving 12 bases between them. Here the CDR3 DNA reads TGTGCCAGCAGCTTGGATCCGGGGTCCGATCAGCCCCAGCATTTT. This gives the protein CASSLDPGSDQPQHF.

V and J are TRBV19 and TRBJ1-1; possibly TRBD1 for D (6 bases). The CDR3 is 13 residues long. Per the germline V gene, CDR1 is LNHDA and CDR2 is SQIVND (reference sequence). The V gene lost 5 bases and the J gene lost 7 bases, with 14 bases spanning the gap. Here the CDR3 reads CASSAWGLSEAFF. The CDR3 region has the DNA TGTGCCAGTAGTGCTTGGGGGCTTAGTGAAGCTTTCTTT.

The chain is built from TRBV5-6 and TRBJ2-2, with TRBD2 identical over 13 bases. Germline lookup yields CDR1 SGHDT and CDR2 YYEEEE. Unmatched junction bases numbered 9, after V lost 4 bases and J lost 0 bases. CDR3 length: 19 amino acids. The CDR3 loop reads CASSTLTSGGYANTGELFF. In nucleotides, the CDR3 is TGTGCCAGCAGCACCCTGACTAGCGGGGGGTACGCGAACACCGGGGAGCTGTTTTTT.

V is TRBV7-2 and J is TRBJ1-1; no clear D gene. There are 12 residues in the CDR3. Trimming took 1 base from V and 8 from J, leaving 8 bases between them. The germline gives CDR1 SGHTA, CDR2 FQGNSA. This chain's CDR3 is CASSLVSSEAFF. The CDR3, as DNA: TGTGCCAGCAGCTTAGTCAGTTCGGAAGCTTTCTTT.

This clone was seen a few times. The chain is built from TRBV3-1 (or the pseudogene TRBV3-2) and TRBJ2-7, with D possibly TRBD1 on 6 matching bases. The CDR3 is 14 residues long. The V gene's germline CDR1 is LGHDT and CDR2 YNNKEL (reference sequence). With 6 bases removed from V and 2 bases from J, the gap between germline ends came to 14 bases. The CDR3 nucleotides are TGTGCCAGCAGTGTCTGGGGGCAAACCTACGAGCAGTACTTC. This codes for CASSVWGQTYEQYF.

This clone was seen a handful of times. V is TRBV9 and J is TRBJ2-3; 9 bases align to TRBD2. The CDR3 extends over 14 amino acids. V trimming: 5 bases; J trimming: 4 bases; junction bases outside the gene matches: 5. CDR1 SGDLS and CDR2 YYNGEE come from the germline V gene. This CDR3 reads CASRRGGRADTQYF. The CDR3, as DNA: TGTGCCAGCAGGCGGGGGGGCCGGGCAGATACGCAGTATTTT.

The V call is TRBV21-1, the J call TRBJ1-5. TRBV21-1 is marked as a pseudogene. The CDR3 spans 17 residues. CDR3 in DNA: TGTGCCAGCAGCAAAGCGGCGGCGGCCGCCAGCAATCAGCCCCAGCATTTT. The encoded protein is CASSKAAAAASNQPQHF.

The chain carries TRBV12-5 and TRBJ1-2; 7 bases are shared with TRBD1. Germline-derived CDR1 and CDR2 are LGHNT and FRNRAP. There are 15 residues in the CDR3. Germline trimming cut 10 bases from V and 8 bases from J; bases unmatched to any gene: 19. CDR3 protein: CAISPRLLTGEGYTF. The CDR3 coding sequence is TGTGCTATATCCCCCAGGCTCTTAACAGGGGAAGGCTACACCTTC.

V and J are TRBV15 and TRBJ1-5, with 11 bases identical to TRBD1. The CDR3 is made up of 13 amino acids. V lost 11 bases, J lost 8 bases, and 8 bases stayed unmatched. Germline V gene lookup returns CDR1 LNHNV and CDR2 YYDKDF (reference sequence). As DNA, the CDR3 is TGTGCCGCTTCGGGACAGGGGGGAGAGCCCCAGCATTTT. It translates to CAASGQGGEPQHF.

The chain carries TRBV7-9 and TRBJ1-1; D gene uncertain. Germline CDR1 is SEHNR and CDR2 is FQNEAQ (reference sequence). CDR3 length: 12 amino acids. V lost 6 bases and J lost 3, with 8 bases in between. The CDR3 here is CASRYVDTEAFF. The CDR3 DNA follows: TGTGCCAGCAGATACGTAGACACTGAAGCTTTCTTT.